Presented here are 3 T cell receptor beta chains from one specimen sequenced in a study of blood T cells in healthy people across ages. A sample-barcoded 5' primer and a J-beta primer mix were used in a second PCR of about 6 to 11 cycles. TCRdb reprocessed the 5' RACE reads via MiXCR and lists one record per CDR3 protein. This table holds fewer than 700,000 distinct CDR3 sequences, around 43% found once. What was sequenced was blood. The receptors originated from a man aged 80 or over in good health.

There are many counts of this clonotype. The genes are TRBV5-6 and TRBJ2-4; no reliable D call. This CDR3 contains 14 residues. The germline CDR1 and CDR2 sequences are SGHDT and YYEEEE. V was clipped by 2 bases and J by 5 bases, with 11 bases between them. Here the CDR3 DNA reads TGTGCCAGCAGCTTAACGGCAGTCCAAAACATTCAGTACTTC. Translated: CASSLTAVQNIQYF.

This sequence joins TRBV6-5 and TRBJ2-6; possibly TRBD1 for D (6 bases). Germline V gives CDR1 MNHEY, CDR2 SVGAGI. The CDR3 is 15 residues long. Trimming pared 6 bases from V and 3 bases from J, leaving 12 bases between. The CDR3 region has the DNA TGTGCCAGCAGACCACCAGGGGTTGGGGCCAACGTCCTGACTTTC. It is translated as CASRPPGVGANVLTF.

This rearrangement joins TRBV5-5 to TRBJ1-1, with 8 bases identical to TRBD1. Germline V gives CDR1 SGHKS, CDR2 YYEKEE (reference sequence). The V segment lost 6 bases and the J segment 11 bases; nucleotides outside the gene matches: 18. This CDR3 is 15 amino acids long. As DNA, the CDR3 is TGTGCCAGCACCCGCGAGGCAGGGGGCCGGGTCGGGGCTTTCTTT. It codes for CASTREAGGRVGAFF.